This T cell receptor (beta chain) was observed in a study of CD8 T cells in Susac syndrome. Across the study: Patients with Susac syndrome were therapy-naive, treated with corticosteroids, or treated with intravenous immunoglobulin alone when blood was collected. Study outcomes and limitations: When the CD4+ T cell repertoires of patients with Susac syndrome were examined, they did not show any clonal expansion.

Definite or probable Susac syndrome was diagnosed using recently defined diagnostic criteria. In the case of this clonotype: No antigen is known for it.

Random hexamers served to reverse transcribe roughly 0.5 to 1 ug RNA. immunoSEQ multiplex PCR amplified TCR beta CDR3 across 54 Vbeta, 13 Jbeta. TCRdb itself ran the immunoSEQ multiplex PCR reads through MiXCR, one entry per CDR3 protein. Here the sample spans approximately 190,000 distinct CDR3 sequences, approximately 94% being singletons. Trimming removed 4 bases at V and 0 bases at J, with 13 bases between. Germline CDR1 reads MNHEY; CDR2 reads SVGAGI. CDR3 length: 16 amino acids. The TCR originated in a human donor with Susac syndrome. This chain joins TRBV6-5 and TRBJ2-4; D remains unclear. Sequencing was done on a sample of CD4+ T cells from PBMCs. The CDR3 region is CASSSYMPLAKNIQYF. The CDR3 DNA reads as TGTGCCAGCAGTTCGTATATGCCCTTAGCCAAAAACATTCAGTACTTC.